These 32 T cell receptor beta chains came from one sample sequenced in a study of metastatic and nonmetastatic thyroid tumors. TCRdb re-processed the PCR reads through MiXCR. The table lists approximately 9,900 clones, over 9.5% of them singletons. No patient received treatment before thyroid surgery. Sequenced material: tumor tissue. The receptors stem from a female donor with papillary thyroid cancer or a benign thyroid nodule (not recorded which). Some clones in this sample may be carry-over from other donors' samples.

By proportion, this clone is medium-sized. The chain carries TRBV19 and TRBJ1-2; D not resolved. Germline V gives CDR1 LNHDA, CDR2 SQIVND (reference sequence). The CDR3 sequence is 13 residues long. Trimming took 0 bases from V and 2 from J, leaving 4 bases between them. The CDR3 spells CASSIEGNYGYTF. CDR3 in DNA: TGTGCCAGTAGTATAGAAGGGAACTATGGCTACACCTTC.

This clone appeared many times. V and J are TRBV7-6 and TRBJ2-5; 7 bases map to TRBD2. Per the germline V gene, CDR1 is SGHVS and CDR2 is FNYEAQ. After removal of 3 bases from V and 1 base from J, the junction contained 5 bases not matched to a gene. The length of the CDR3 is 15 residues. CDR3 DNA: TGTGCCAGCAGCTTTGGCCTAGCGGTCCAAGAGACCCAGTACTTC. Protein: CASSFGLAVQETQYF. The whole variable domain, remainder taken from reference TRBV7-6 and TRBJ2-5, is GAGVSQSPRYKVTKRGQDVALRCDPISGHVSLYWYRQALGQGPEFLTYFNYEAQQDKSGLPNDRFSAERPEGSISTLTIQRTEQRDSAMYRCASSFGLAVQETQYFGPGTRLLVL.

On this clone itself: Just one base apart from a much larger clone, this may be a read error. Different DNA sequences within this sample yield the same CDR3. The J gene is TRBJ2-7, the V gene TRBV18; D is unclear. Per germline, CDR1 KGHSH and CDR2 LQKENI. Trimming removed 6 bases at V and 3 bases at J, with 24 bases between. The CDR3 is 17 residues long. CDR3 residues: CASSSVHETNPHYEQYF. The CDR3 DNA reads TGTGCCAGCTCGTCTGTTCACGAGACCAACCCCCACTACGAGCAGTACTTC.

The table lists this clone with many counts. J is TRBJ2-5 and V is TRBV12-3 or TRBV12-4; 7 bases match TRBD2. After removal of 7 bases from V and 5 bases from J, the junction contained 10 bases not matched to a gene. This CDR3 has 14 amino acids. The CDR3 sequence is CASTKGRGGETQYF. Here the CDR3 DNA reads TGTGCCAGCACCAAGGGAAGGGGAGGGGAGACCCAGTACTTC.

This clone was recorded at least ten times. CDR3 in DNA: TGTGCCAGCAGCTTAGTTAGGCTAGTTACCTACAATGAGCAGTTCTTC. Translated, it gives CASSLVRLVTYNEQFF. The chain is built from TRBV7-2 and TRBJ2-1; D ambiguous. This CDR3 spans 16 amino acids. Germline V gene lookup returns CDR1 SGHTA and CDR2 FQGNSA. The germline V and J ends were trimmed by 1 base and 2 bases, with 12 bases remaining between them.

This chain connects TRBV19 to TRBJ2-7, with TRBD1 identical over 10 bases. With 10 bases clipped from V and 1 base from J, the junction kept 10 bases outside the gene matches. CDR3 length equals 15 residues. In germline, CDR1 is LNHDA, CDR2 SQIVND (reference sequence). CDR3 sequence: CAIRERTGGSYEQYF. The CDR3 DNA sequence: TGTGCCATCAGAGAGAGGACAGGGGGGTCCTACGAGCAGTACTTC.

This clone is labeled as medium-sized (0.01 to 0.1%). The genes are TRBV12-3 or TRBV12-4 and TRBJ1-1, with D uncertain. Trimming shortened V by 3 bases and J by 4 bases, and 15 bases separated the two germline ends. The CDR3 loop spans 15 amino acids. The CDR3 is CASSFQRTPGTEAFF. CDR3 nucleotide sequence: TGTGCCAGCAGTTTTCAGCGAACCCCGGGCACTGAAGCTTTCTTT.

Ten or more counts support this clone. The V gene is TRBV20-1, the J gene TRBJ2-1, with D tentatively TRBD1 (5 bases). The CDR3 runs 11 residues. Germline lookup yields CDR1 DFQATT and CDR2 SNEGSKA (reference sequence). The V end lost 7 bases, the J end lost 8 bases, and 12 bases lay between the germline ends. The CDR3 DNA is TGCAGTGTTTCCAGGGTACATGAGCAGTTCTTC. Protein sequence: CSVSRVHEQFF.

The chain couples TRBV19 to TRBJ1-6; TRBD1 agrees at 11 bases. V shed 5 bases and J 8 bases; nucleotides not matched to a gene: 5. The CDR3 covers 15 residues. From germline, CDR1 is LNHDA and CDR2 SQIVND (reference sequence). CDR3 protein: CASSVRGQGDSPLHF. CDR3 DNA: TGTGCCAGTAGTGTAAGGGGACAGGGGGATTCACCCCTCCACTTT.

The sample holds many counts of this clone. CDR3 loop: CSASHLKMGYDDGYTF. CDR3 coding DNA: TGCAGTGCTTCACACTTGAAGATGGGTTATGATGATGGCTACACCTTC. The rearrangement joins TRBV20-1 to TRBJ1-2; no reliable D call. V was cut by 5 bases and J by 6 bases, with 25 bases left in between. The CDR3 covers 16 residues. Looked up from germline, CDR1 is DFQATT and CDR2 is SNEGSKA (reference sequence).

This clone occurred many times. The chain carries TRBV10-3 and TRBJ2-2, with 7 bases identical to TRBD1. The length of the CDR3 is 15 residues. V lost 10 bases and J lost 5; bases outside the gene matches: 13. Germline V CDR1 and CDR2: ENHRY, SYGVKD. CDR3 amino acids: CATSEAGGSTGELFF. The CDR3, as DNA: TGTGCCACATCAGAGGCAGGGGGTTCAACCGGGGAGCTGTTTTTT.

In this sample, this clone turned up many times. The gene calls are TRBV11-1 and TRBJ1-2; 7 bases map to TRBD1. The junction had 12 bases not matched to a gene; V was cut back by 5 bases and J by 3 bases. The CDR3 is 16 amino acids. CDR1 and CDR2 from the germline V gene are SGHAT and FQDESV (reference sequence). CDR3 sequence (DNA): TGTGCCAGCAGCCGAGGGGGCAGGGGCTCAGACTATGGCTACACCTTC. The encoded protein is CASSRGGRGSDYGYTF.

At least ten counts were recorded for this clone. The chain links TRBV29-1 to TRBJ1-5; 7 positions match TRBD1. CDR1 is SQVTM, CDR2 ANQGSEA, per germline. V dropped 4 bases and J dropped 2; count of bases not matched to a gene: 2. The CDR3 runs to 13 residues. CDR3 in DNA: TGCAGCGTTGGACAGGGAGGCAATCAGCCCCAGCATTTT. It encodes CSVGQGGNQPQHF.

This clone is deemed medium-sized (0.01 to 0.1%). The chain joins TRBV10-3 to TRBJ1-2; D gene unclear. Per the germline V gene, CDR1 is ENHRY and CDR2 is SYGVKD. The CDR3 length is 12 residues. With 6 bases removed from V and 6 bases from J, the gap between germline ends came to 11 bases. CDR3 protein: CAIRGDRHGYTF. In DNA form, the CDR3 reads TGTGCCATCAGGGGCGACCGCCATGGCTACACCTTC.

On this clone itself: A much bigger clone sits one base away, suggesting this may be a read error. V usage is TRBV9 and J usage is TRBJ2-1; D might be TRBD1 (5 bases). Germline assignment: CDR1 SGDLS and CDR2 YYNGEE. This CDR3 has 15 residues. For the CDR3, the DNA is TGTGCCAGCATCGTAGGACATTATTCCTACAATGAGCAGTTCTTC. Protein sequence: CASIVGHYSYNEQFF.

Sample share makes this clone medium-sized (0.01 to 0.1%). The V and J genes are TRBV10-3 and TRBJ1-2; D possibly corresponds to TRBD1 (6 bases). Germline CDR1 and CDR2: ENHRY and SYGVKD. V lost 4 bases and J lost 3, with 15 bases in between. The CDR3 has 15 amino acids. As DNA, the CDR3 is TGTGCCATCAGTGTACCCGAGGGGGTACACTATGGCTACACCTTC. This codes for CAISVPEGVHYGYTF.

Ten or more counts support this clone. The chain recombines TRBV7-3 with TRBJ2-5, with D maybe TRBD1 (8 bases). The germline CDR1 and CDR2 sequences are SGHTA and FQGTGA. The CDR3 runs to 15 residues. V was cut by 5 bases and J by 5 bases, with 18 bases left in between. Here the CDR3 DNA reads TGTGCCAGCAGCCCCCAACAGGGGGGGTGGGAGACCCAGTACTTC. Its translation: CASSPQQGGWETQYF.

This clone was observed at least ten times. This sequence joins TRBV20-1 and TRBJ2-3; 7 nucleotides match TRBD2. This CDR3 comprises 14 residues. The J segment lost 6 bases and the V segment lost 7 bases, leaving 13 bases of the junction unmatched. Germline lookup yields CDR1 DFQATT and CDR2 SNEGSKA (reference sequence). The CDR3 nucleotides read TGCAGTGGATTCGGGGGAGGGCCGGGTGATACGCAGTATTTT. Translating gives CSGFGGGPGDTQYF.

This clone was seen ten or more times. This sample includes further DNA sequences coding for the same CDR3. The chain joins TRBV7-3 to TRBJ1-1; 9 bases are a match to TRBD1. The CDR3 sequence is 14 residues long. The junction had 6 bases not matched to a gene; V was cut back by 6 bases and J by 4 bases. The germline CDR1 and CDR2 sequences are SGHTA and FQGTGA. CDR3: CASSRTGGITEAFF. DNA of the CDR3: TGTGCCAGCAGTCGTACAGGGGGCATCACTGAAGCTTTCTTT.

V usage is TRBV27 and J usage is TRBJ1-2, with a weak D call TRBD1 (6 bases). Germline assignment: CDR1 MNHEY and CDR2 SMNVEV (reference sequence). This CDR3 is built from 14 residues. V was shortened by 7 bases and J by 4 bases, with 16 bases between the two germline ends. Here the CDR3 reads CASTPGQGSYGYTF. CDR3 nucleotides: TGTGCCAGCACGCCCGGTCAGGGGAGCTATGGCTACACCTTC.

This clone was seen many times. V gene TRBV20-1 combines with J gene TRBJ1-5, with unresolved D. The CDR3 is made up of 12 amino acids. CDR1 and CDR2 (germline): DFQATT, SNEGSKA (reference sequence). V was cut by 0 bases and J by 4 bases, with 4 bases left in between. CDR3 protein: CSARDGNQPQHF. The CDR3 region has the DNA TGCAGTGCTAGAGATGGGAATCAGCCCCAGCATTTT.

This chain joins TRBV30 and TRBJ1-3; D possibly corresponds to TRBD1 (5 bases). Germline CDR1 is GTSNPN and CDR2 is SVGIG (reference sequence). V was pared by 1 base and J by 2 bases, with 9 bases between. This CDR3 spans 14 amino acids. CDR3 protein: CAWSGWGTGNTIYF. CDR3 coding DNA: TGTGCCTGGAGTGGCTGGGGGACTGGAAACACCATATATTTT.

This clone came up many times. The chain couples TRBV4-1 to TRBJ2-1; TRBD1 agrees at 8 bases. V shed 0 bases and J 8 bases; nucleotides not matched to a gene: 3. The CDR3 totals 14 residues. CDR1 is MGHRA, CDR2 YSYEKL, per germline. CDR3 sequence: CASSQEDRVYEQFF. CDR3 DNA: TGCGCCAGCAGCCAAGAGGACAGGGTTTATGAGCAGTTCTTC.

This clone is deemed medium-sized. The V gene is TRBV6-1, the J gene TRBJ1-6, with 7 bases aligning to TRBD1. Trimming removed 0 bases from V and 6 bases from J; junction bases left unmatched: 8. Germline CDR1 and CDR2: MNHNS and SASEGT. The CDR3 sequence is 17 residues long. The CDR3 region has the DNA TGTGCCAGCAGTGAAGCGCTCCACAGGGGCTTTAATTCACCCCTCCACTTT. This codes for CASSEALHRGFNSPLHF.

The table lists this clone with many counts. The chain couples TRBV5-1 to TRBJ2-1, with D possibly TRBD2 on 6 matching bases. The CDR3 has 13 amino acids. From germline, CDR1 is SGHRS and CDR2 YFSETQ. The V and J ends lost 4 bases and 3 bases respectively, with 8 bases between them. CDR3 sequence reads: CASSRDFYNEQFF. The CDR3 DNA sequence: TGCGCCAGCAGCCGGGACTTCTACAATGAGCAGTTCTTC.

This clone was recorded only once. This clone may be a read error of a much larger clone one base away. In nucleotides, the CDR3 is TGTGCCAGCAGCTACAGGGTTTCGAACGCTGAAGCTTTCTTT. It codes for CASSYRVSNAEAFF. This chain connects TRBV5-6 to TRBJ1-1; TRBD1 might be the D (6 bases). Germline V lookup: CDR1 SGHDT, CDR2 YYEEEE. The CDR3 has 14 amino acids.

There are many counts of this clone. V is TRBV7-2 and J is TRBJ2-1, with 13 bases lining up with TRBD2. CDR1 is SGHTA and CDR2 is FQGNSA in the germline V gene. Unmatched junction bases numbered 10, after V lost 5 bases and J lost 9 bases. CDR3 length equals 16 residues. The CDR3 nucleotides read TGTGCCAGCAGCAAAGACGGCGGACTAGCGGGAGTTGAGCAGTTCTTC. Translated: CASSKDGGLAGVEQFF.

This clone was observed at least ten times. The chain is built from TRBV5-5 and TRBJ2-3; 10 bases match TRBD2. The length of the CDR3 is 16 residues. In germline, CDR1 is SGHKS, CDR2 YYEKEE (reference sequence). V trimming: 2 bases; J trimming: 2 bases; junction bases outside the gene matches: 5. CDR3 in amino acids: CASSLGAGGPTDTQYF. The CDR3 DNA sequence: TGTGCCAGCAGCTTAGGAGCGGGGGGGCCCACAGATACGCAGTATTTT.

The V call is TRBV6-2 or TRBV6-3, the J call TRBJ1-2; 8 bases align to TRBD1. The CDR3 contains 14 residues. CDR1 and CDR2 (germline): MNHEY, SVGEGT. V was pared by 5 bases and J by 6 bases, with 8 bases of the junction left unmatched. The CDR3 protein is CASSHRTGLDGYTF. The CDR3 DNA is TGTGCCAGCAGTCACCGGACAGGGTTGGATGGCTACACCTTC.

Many counts were recorded for this clone. V and J are TRBV13 and TRBJ2-1, with no clear D. Looked up from germline, CDR1 is PRHDT and CDR2 is FYEKMQ (reference sequence). CDR3 length: 12 residues. V lost 2 bases, J lost 6 bases, and 5 bases lay in between. In DNA form, the CDR3 reads TGTGCCAGCAGCTTAACCCCCAATGAGCAGTTCTTC. Protein product: CASSLTPNEQFF. Full variable domain (missing parts from reference TRBV13 and TRBJ2-1): AAGVIQSPRHLIKEKRETATLKCYPIPRHDTVYWYQQGPGQDPQFLISFYEKMQSDKGSIPDRFSAQQFSDYHSELNMSSLELGDSALYFCASSLTPNEQFFGPGTRLTVL.

In its sample, this clone is medium-sized (0.01 to 0.1%). The gene calls are TRBV6-6 and TRBJ2-2, with TRBD1 as a possible D gene (6 bases). The CDR3 has 17 residues. CDR1 MNHNY and CDR2 SVGAGI come from the germline V gene (reference sequence). V lost 0 bases to trimming and J lost 0 bases, with 11 bases between them. The CDR3 reads CASSYSQGRANTGELFF. The CDR3 nucleotides read TGTGCCAGCAGTTACTCACAGGGTAGGGCGAACACCGGGGAGCTGTTTTTT.

This clone was observed at least ten times. This chain joins TRBV30 and TRBJ2-1; TRBD1 is a possible D gene (6 bases). The CDR3 totals 14 residues. Trimming shortened V by 1 base and J by 4 bases, and 11 bases separated the two germline ends. Germline V gene data show CDR1 as GTSNPN and CDR2 as SVGIG (reference sequence). This CDR3 is CAWSGGGGYNEQFF. The DNA for the CDR3 is TGTGCCTGGAGTGGTGGGGGCGGATACAATGAGCAGTTCTTC.